The sequence of this T cell receptor beta chain was determined in a study of cytomegalovirus exposure and HLA in healthy donors. PCR involved 60 Vbeta and 13 Jbeta primers. The method was immunoSEQ multiplex PCR; TCRdb's version includes in-frame clones alone and lacks a portion of them. The sample has 150,000 to 200,000 clones, about 70% seen once. The CDR3 consists of 14 residues. Germline V gene data show CDR1 as MNHNY and CDR2 as SVGAGI (reference sequence). The J segment lost 5 bases and the V segment lost 5 bases, leaving 6 bases of the junction unmatched. The TCR comes from a woman under 30 in good health and CMV-seropositive. The specimen sequenced was PBMCs. This sequence joins TRBV6-6 and TRBJ1-5, with 7 bases lining up with TRBD1. This CDR3 is CASSETGRYQPQHF. DNA for the CDR3: TGTGCCAGCAGTGAGACAGGGAGATATCAGCCCCAGCATTTT.